This T cell receptor beta chain was found in a study of graft-versus-host responses after intestinal transplantation. Method: immunoSEQ multiplex PCR; TCRdb's copy keeps in-frame clones and lacks some. The sample includes about 92,000 clones, about nine tenths of them seen just once. CDR1 is SGHVS and CDR2 is FNYEAQ in the germline V gene. Trimming shortened V by 1 base and J by 6 bases, and 10 bases separated the two germline ends. The CDR3 covers 14 residues. This clone has only one observation. What it binds is unknown. Sequenced material: unstimulated CD8+ T cells sorted from spleen or lymph node cells, taken before intestinal transplant. The receptor was isolated from a human donor who received an intestinal transplant. The chain has TRBV7-6 and TRBJ2-1; no clear D gene. The CDR3 reads CASSLGGRINEQFF. CDR3 sequence (DNA): TGTGCCAGCAGCTTAGGAGGCAGAATCAATGAGCAGTTCTTC.